This T cell receptor beta chain comes out of a study of blood T cell repertoires in COVID-19. Study background: T cells, B-cell-depleted T cells, or PBMCs provided the cDNA or gDNA that served as material.

Methods used by the authors: From reference gene primer amplification, estimates of nucleated cell counts were derived. Assay: immunoSEQ multiplex PCR; the TCRdb copy retains only in-frame clones and omits some. V, J and clone size derive from that table, while D and trimming were established from the DNA sequence. The table has 200,000 or so clones, 88% seen once. V trimming: 4 bases; J trimming: 0 bases; junction bases outside the gene matches: 8. The CDR3 extends over 16 amino acids. Germline CDR1 is PRHDT and CDR2 is FYEKMQ (reference sequence). The sample holds one count of this clone. The specimen was peripheral blood. The rearrangement joins TRBV13 to TRBJ1-2, with TRBD1 matching over 7 bases. The source is a woman aged 55 to 70 with acute or convalescent COVID-19. The CDR3 protein is CASSYGQGVSNYGYTF. The CDR3 DNA reads TGTGCCAGCAGCTACGGGCAGGGGGTATCTAACTATGGCTACACCTTC.